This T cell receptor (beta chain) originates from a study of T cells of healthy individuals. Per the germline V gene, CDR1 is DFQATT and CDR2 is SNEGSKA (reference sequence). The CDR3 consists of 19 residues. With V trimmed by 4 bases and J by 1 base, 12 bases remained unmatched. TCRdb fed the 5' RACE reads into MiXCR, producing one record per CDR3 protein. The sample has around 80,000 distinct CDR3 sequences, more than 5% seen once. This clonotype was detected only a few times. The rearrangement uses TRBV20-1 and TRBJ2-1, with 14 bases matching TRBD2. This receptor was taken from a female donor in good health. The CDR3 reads CSATAPGLAGVGSYNEQFF. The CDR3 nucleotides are TGCAGTGCTACCGCTCCGGGACTAGCGGGAGTAGGGTCCTACAATGAGCAGTTCTTC.